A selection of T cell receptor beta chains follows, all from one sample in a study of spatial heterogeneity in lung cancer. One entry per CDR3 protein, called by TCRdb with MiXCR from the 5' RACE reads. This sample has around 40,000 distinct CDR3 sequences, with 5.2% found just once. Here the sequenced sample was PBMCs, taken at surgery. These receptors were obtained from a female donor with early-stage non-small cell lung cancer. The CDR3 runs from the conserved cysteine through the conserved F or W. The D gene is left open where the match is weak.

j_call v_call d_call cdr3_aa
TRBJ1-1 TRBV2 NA CASTTGALGTEAFF
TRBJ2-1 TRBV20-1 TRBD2 CSAPTSFPRDEQFF
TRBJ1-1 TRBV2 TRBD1 CASAIQGVNTEAFF
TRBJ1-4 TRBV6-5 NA CASSLGVANEKLFF
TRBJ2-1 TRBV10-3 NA CAISEGGYNEQFF
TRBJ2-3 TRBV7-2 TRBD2 CASLSGGFSTDTQYF
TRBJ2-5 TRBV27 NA CASSIGGPGRQETQYF
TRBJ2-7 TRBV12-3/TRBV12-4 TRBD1 CASSFTSGGEEQYF
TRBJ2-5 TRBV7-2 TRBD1 CASSSDLGGYGKTQYF
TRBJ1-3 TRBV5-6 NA CASCARDTISSGNTIYF
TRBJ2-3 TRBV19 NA CASSTSGISTDTQYF
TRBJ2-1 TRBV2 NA CASSWTASYNEQFF
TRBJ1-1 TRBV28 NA CASSLSRKGAFF
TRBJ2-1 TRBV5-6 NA CASSFRGAGINEQFF
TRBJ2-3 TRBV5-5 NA CASSLTERDTQYF
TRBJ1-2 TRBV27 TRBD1 CASSLRPPGTGGYGYTF
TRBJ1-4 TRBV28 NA CASTSTGMGDEKLFF
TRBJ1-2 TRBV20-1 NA CSARGQRNYGYTF
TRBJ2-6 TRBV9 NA CASSVVIGTGANVLTF
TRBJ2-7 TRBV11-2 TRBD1 CASSALLDRGSYEQYF
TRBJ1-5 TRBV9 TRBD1 CASGSGGGNQPQHF
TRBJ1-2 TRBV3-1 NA CASSHTGGYTF
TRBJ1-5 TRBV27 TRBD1 CASSPTGRGNQPQHF
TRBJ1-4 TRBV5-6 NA CASSYKNEKLFF
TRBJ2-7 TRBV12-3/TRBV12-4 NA CASSLEGLAYEQYF
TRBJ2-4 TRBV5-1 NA CASSLESPGLKNIQYF
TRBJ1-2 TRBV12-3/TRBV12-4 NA CASSFQGFRGYTF
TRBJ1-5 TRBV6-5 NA CVTRGGSNQPQHF
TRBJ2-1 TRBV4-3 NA CASSRLTGAYNEQFF
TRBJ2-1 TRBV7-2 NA CASSLAGGVNNEQFF
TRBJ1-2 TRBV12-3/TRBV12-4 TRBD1 CASRQGQSYGYTF
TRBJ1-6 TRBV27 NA CASQNSYNSPLHF
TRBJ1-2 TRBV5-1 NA CASSLGQGLNYGYTF
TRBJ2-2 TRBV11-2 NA CGVKERVAGELFF
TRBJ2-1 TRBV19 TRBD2 CASSIGLAGAEQFF
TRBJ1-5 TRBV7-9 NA CASSYSGTQGTQPQHF
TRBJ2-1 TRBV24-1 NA CATSDFWVYEQFF
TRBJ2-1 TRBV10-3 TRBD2 CAISESPSGGEQFF
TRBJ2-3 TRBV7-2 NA CASSLVGPSTDTQYF
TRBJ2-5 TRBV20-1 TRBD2 CSAERGGQYF
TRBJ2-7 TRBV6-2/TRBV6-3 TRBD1 CASSYSGQGARRQYF